This T cell receptor beta chain originates from a study of blood T cell repertoires in COVID-19. Per the study methods: Amplified reference gene primers provided the basis for estimating nucleated cell counts. Some clones are missing from TCRdb's copy, which holds only in-frame ones; the method was immunoSEQ multiplex PCR. Clonal size and the V and J genes are those of that table, whereas D and trimming came from the DNA. The sample shows just over 250,000 clones, approximately 86% of them seen only once. V was shortened by 0 bases and J by 3 bases, with 10 bases between the two germline ends. The length of the CDR3 is 15 residues. Germline V gene data show CDR1 as MGHRA and CDR2 as YSYEKL.

Sample: peripheral blood. The receptor's source is a man in his forties or fifties who had recovered from COVID-19. The gene calls are TRBV4-1 and TRBJ2-3; D perhaps matches TRBD2 (5 bases). For the CDR3, the DNA is TGCGCCAGCAGCCAAGACCTCGGGGTAACAGATACGCAGTATTTT. Translation gives CASSQDLGVTDTQYF.